In its sample, the clone carrying this TCR beta chain was seen many times. In the library, unique molecular identifiers were attached to individual cDNA molecules. TCRdb reprocessed the RACE reads via MiXCR and lists one record per CDR3 protein. The sample has approximately 100,000 distinct CDR3 sequences; approximately 10% are singletons. The sample originates from a study of human T cells and chemical hapten exposure. At the level of the study: Patients, largely female, had alopecia areata, totalis or universalis.

J lost 4 bases, V lost 1 base, and 8 bases had no gene match. Germline V gene data show CDR1 as SGHVS and CDR2 as FNYEAQ. The CDR3 loop spans 16 amino acids. Sample time point: patch test 1, 2 weeks after DPC sensitization. Treatment described: therapeutic diphenylcyclopropenone sensitization with weekly scalp DPC. Someone pulled total RNA out of unfractionated whole blood. The sample consisted of whole blood, taken in connection with sensitization to the hapten diphenylcyclopropenone (DPC). This TCR derives from a middle-aged woman with alopecia areata. Some clones in this sample may be carry-over from other donors' samples. The rearrangement uses TRBV7-6 and TRBJ2-3, with 7 bases aligning to TRBD2. CDR3 loop: CASSLGAASGPDTQYF. DNA for the CDR3: TGTGCCAGCAGCTTAGGGGCGGCTAGCGGTCCAGATACGCAGTATTTT.